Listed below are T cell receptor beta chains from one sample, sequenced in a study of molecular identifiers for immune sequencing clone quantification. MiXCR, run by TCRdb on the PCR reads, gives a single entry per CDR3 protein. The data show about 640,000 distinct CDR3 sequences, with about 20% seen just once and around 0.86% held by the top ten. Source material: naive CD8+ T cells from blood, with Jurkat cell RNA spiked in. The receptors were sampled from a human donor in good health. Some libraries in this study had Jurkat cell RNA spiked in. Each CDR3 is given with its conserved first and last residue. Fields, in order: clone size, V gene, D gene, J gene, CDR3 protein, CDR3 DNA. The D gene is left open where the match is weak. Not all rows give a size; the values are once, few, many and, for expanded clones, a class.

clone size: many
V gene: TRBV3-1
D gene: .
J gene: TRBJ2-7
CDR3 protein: CASSPKGGGYEQYF
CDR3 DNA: TGTGCCAGCAGCCCTAAGGGAGGAGGGTACGAGCAGTACTTC

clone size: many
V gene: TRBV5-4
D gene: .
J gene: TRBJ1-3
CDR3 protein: CASSLDDSAGNTIYF
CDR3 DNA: TGTGCCAGCAGCTTGGATGATTCAGCTGGAAACACCATATATTTT

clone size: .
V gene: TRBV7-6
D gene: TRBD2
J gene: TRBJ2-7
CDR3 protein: CASSLGGTRYEQYF
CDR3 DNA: TGTGCCAGCAGCTTGGGCGGGACTAGGTACGAGCAGTACTTC

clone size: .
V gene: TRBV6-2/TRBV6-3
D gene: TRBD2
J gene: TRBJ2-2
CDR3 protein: CASSYFLAGGATGELFF
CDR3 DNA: TGTGCCAGCAGTTACTTCCTAGCGGGGGGTGCCACCGGGGAGCTGTTTTTT

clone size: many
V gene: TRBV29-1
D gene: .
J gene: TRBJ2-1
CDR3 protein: CSVMTASSYNEQFF
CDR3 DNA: TGCAGCGTCATGACAGCTAGCTCCTACAATGAGCAGTTCTTC

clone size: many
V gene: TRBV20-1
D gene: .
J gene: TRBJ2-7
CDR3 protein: CSARMLRDPFPEQYF
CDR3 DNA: TGCAGTGCTAGAATGCTCCGGGACCCTTTTCCCGAGCAGTACTTC

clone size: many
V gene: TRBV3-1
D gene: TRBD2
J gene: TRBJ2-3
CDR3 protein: CASSPVAGGRKDTQYF
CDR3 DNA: TGTGCCAGCAGCCCCGTAGCGGGGGGGCGTAAAGATACGCAGTATTTT

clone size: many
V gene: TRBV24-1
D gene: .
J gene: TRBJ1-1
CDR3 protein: CATGVGTEAFF
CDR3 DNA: TGTGCCACCGGTGTGGGCACTGAAGCTTTCTTT

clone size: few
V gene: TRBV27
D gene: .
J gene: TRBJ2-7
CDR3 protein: CASRGLESSYEQYF
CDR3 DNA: TGTGCCAGCAGGGGACTCGAGAGCTCCTACGAGCAGTACTTC

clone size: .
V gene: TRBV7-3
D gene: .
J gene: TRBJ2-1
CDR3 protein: CASSLSGNGYSEQFF
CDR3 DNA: TGTGCCAGCAGCTTAAGTGGTAACGGCTACAGTGAGCAGTTCTTC

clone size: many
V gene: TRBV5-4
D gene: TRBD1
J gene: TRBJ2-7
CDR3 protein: CASSSAIGQVFGEQYF
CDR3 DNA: TGTGCCAGCAGCTCTGCTATCGGACAGGTATTTGGGGAGCAGTACTTC

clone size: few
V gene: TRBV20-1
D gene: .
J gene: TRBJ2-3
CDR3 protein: CSAWDLGSGTQYF
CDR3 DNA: TGCAGTGCTTGGGACTTGGGGTCGGGTACGCAGTATTTT

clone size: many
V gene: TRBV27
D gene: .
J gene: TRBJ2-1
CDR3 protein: CASSSQGFEQFF
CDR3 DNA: TGTGCCAGCAGTTCACAGGGTTTTGAGCAGTTCTTC

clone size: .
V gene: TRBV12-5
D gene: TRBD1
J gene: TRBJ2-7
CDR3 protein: CASGSLTGGFSYEQYF
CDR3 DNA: TGTGCTAGTGGTTCCCTTACAGGGGGTTTTTCCTACGAGCAGTACTTC

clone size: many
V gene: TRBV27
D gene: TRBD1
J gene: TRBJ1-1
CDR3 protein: CASSKGQSEAFF
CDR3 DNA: TGTGCCAGCAGTAAGGGACAGTCTGAAGCTTTCTTT

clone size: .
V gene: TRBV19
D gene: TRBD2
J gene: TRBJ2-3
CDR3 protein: CASNYGGGTDTQYF
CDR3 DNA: TGTGCCAGTAACTACGGGGGGGGCACAGATACGCAGTATTTT

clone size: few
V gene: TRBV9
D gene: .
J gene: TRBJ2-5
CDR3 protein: CASSVGGETGGTQYF
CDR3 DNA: TGTGCCAGCAGCGTAGGTGGGGAGACCGGGGGGACCCAGTACTTC

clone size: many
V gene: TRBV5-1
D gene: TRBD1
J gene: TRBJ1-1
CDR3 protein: CASSHRQGVNTEAFF
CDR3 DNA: TGCGCCAGCAGTCATCGACAGGGCGTTAACACTGAAGCTTTCTTT

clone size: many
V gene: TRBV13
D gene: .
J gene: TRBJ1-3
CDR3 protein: CASSLKGGLNGNTIYF
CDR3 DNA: TGTGCCAGCAGCTTAAAGGGAGGGTTGAACGGAAACACCATATATTTT

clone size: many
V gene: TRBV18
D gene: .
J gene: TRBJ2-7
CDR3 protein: CASSLGGPLNYEQYF
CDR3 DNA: TGTGCCAGCTCACTTGGGGGGCCTTTGAACTACGAGCAGTACTTC

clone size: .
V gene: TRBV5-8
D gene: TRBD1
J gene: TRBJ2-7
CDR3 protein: CASSYHRGFSYEQYF
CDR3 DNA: TGTGCCAGCAGCTATCACAGGGGTTTCTCCTACGAGCAGTACTTC

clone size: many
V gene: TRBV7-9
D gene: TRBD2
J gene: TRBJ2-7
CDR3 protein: CAGGEAYEQYF
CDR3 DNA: TGTGCCGGGGGGGAGGCCTACGAGCAGTACTTC

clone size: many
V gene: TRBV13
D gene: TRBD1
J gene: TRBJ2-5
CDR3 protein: CASSQDRGETQYF
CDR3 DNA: TGTGCCAGCAGCCAAGACAGGGGTGAGACCCAGTACTTC

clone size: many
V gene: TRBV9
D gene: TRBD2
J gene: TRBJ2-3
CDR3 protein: CASSSLAGGSDTQYF
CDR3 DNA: TGTGCCAGCAGCTCTCTAGCGGGAGGGTCAGATACGCAGTATTTT

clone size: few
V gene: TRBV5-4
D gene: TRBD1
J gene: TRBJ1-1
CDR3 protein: CASSLGGQAEAFF
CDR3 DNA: TGTGCCAGCAGCTTGGGTGGACAGGCTGAAGCTTTCTTT

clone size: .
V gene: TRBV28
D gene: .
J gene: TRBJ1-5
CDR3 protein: CASSSALGDPPQHF
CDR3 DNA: TGTGCCAGCAGTTCAGCCCTAGGGGATCCGCCCCAGCATTTT

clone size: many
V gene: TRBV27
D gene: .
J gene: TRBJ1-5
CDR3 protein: CASSLAGNGNQPQHF
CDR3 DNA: TGTGCCAGCAGTTTAGCGGGAAATGGCAATCAGCCCCAGCATTTT

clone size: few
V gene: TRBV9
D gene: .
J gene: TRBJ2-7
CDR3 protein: CASSVATSSYEQYF
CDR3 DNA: TGTGCCAGCAGCGTAGCTACTAGCTCCTACGAGCAGTACTTC

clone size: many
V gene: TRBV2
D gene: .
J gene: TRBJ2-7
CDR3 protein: CASSDGRGEYEQYF
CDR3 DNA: TGTGCCAGCAGTGATGGCAGGGGGGAGTACGAGCAGTACTTC

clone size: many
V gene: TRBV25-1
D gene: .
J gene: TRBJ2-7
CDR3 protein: CASSGAGTERYEQYF
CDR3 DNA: TGTGCCAGCAGCGGAGCCGGGACGGAAAGATACGAGCAGTACTTC

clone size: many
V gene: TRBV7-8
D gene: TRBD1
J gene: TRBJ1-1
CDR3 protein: CASSWDRDNWDTEAFF
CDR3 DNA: TGTGCCAGCAGCTGGGACAGGGACAACTGGGACACTGAAGCTTTCTTT

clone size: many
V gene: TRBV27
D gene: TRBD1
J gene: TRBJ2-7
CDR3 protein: CASSPLSGTGPYEQYF
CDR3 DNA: TGTGCCAGCAGCCCGCTCTCGGGGACAGGGCCCTACGAGCAGTACTTC

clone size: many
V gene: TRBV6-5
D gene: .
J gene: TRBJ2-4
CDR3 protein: CASSPAGVWGKNIQYF
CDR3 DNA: TGTGCCAGCAGCCCCGCCGGGGTATGGGGCAAAAACATTCAGTACTTC

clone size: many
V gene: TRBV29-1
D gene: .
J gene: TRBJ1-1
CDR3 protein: CSVTDNTEAFF
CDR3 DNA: TGCAGCGTTACGGATAACACTGAAGCTTTCTTT

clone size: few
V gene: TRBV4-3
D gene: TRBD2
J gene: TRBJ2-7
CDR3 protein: CASSQDWVLAGPSSYEQYF
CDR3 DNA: TGCGCCAGCAGCCAAGACTGGGTACTAGCGGGGCCTTCCTCCTACGAGCAGTACTTC

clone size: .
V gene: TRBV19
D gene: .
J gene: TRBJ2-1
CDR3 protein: CASSMGAGTPYNEQFF
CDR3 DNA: TGTGCCAGTAGTATGGGCGCCGGGACTCCGTACAATGAGCAGTTCTTC

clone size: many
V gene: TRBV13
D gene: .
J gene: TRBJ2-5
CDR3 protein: CASSLGGLTQETQYF
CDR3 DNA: TGTGCCAGCAGCTTAGGCGGCTTAACCCAAGAGACCCAGTACTTC

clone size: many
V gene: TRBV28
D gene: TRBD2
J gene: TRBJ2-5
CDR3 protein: CASSLKPTPSGREETQYF
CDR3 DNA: TGTGCCAGCAGTTTAAAGCCCACACCTAGCGGGAGGGAAGAGACCCAGTACTTC

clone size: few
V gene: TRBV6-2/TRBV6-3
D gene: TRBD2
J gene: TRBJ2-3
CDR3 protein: CASSYLSGSTDTQYF
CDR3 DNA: TGTGCCAGCAGTTACCTTAGCGGGAGCACAGATACGCAGTATTTT

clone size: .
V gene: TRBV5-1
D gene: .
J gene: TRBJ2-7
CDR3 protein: CVSSLGGYYEQYF
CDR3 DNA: TGCGTCAGCAGCTTGGGCGGCTACTACGAGCAGTACTTC

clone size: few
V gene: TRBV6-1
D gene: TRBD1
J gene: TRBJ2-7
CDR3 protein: CASNERGPAYEQYF
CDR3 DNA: TGTGCCAGCAATGAGAGGGGGCCGGCCTACGAGCAGTACTTC

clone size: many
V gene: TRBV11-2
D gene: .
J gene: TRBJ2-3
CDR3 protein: CASSLGGQLPDTQYF
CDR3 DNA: TGTGCCAGCAGCTTAGGAGGTCAGCTCCCAGATACGCAGTATTTT

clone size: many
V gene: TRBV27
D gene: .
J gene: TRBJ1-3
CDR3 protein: CASSLGGLSGNTIYF
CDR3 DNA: TGTGCCAGCAGTTTAGGGGGGCTATCTGGAAACACCATATATTTT

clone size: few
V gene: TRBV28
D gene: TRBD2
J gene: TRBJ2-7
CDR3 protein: CASSTGTSGSNSYEQYF
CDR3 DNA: TGTGCCAGCAGTACCGGGACTAGCGGGAGCAACTCCTACGAGCAGTACTTC

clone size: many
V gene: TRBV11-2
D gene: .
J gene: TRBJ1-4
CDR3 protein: CASSSQTGHLEKLFF
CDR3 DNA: TGTGCCAGCAGCTCCCAGACGGGCCATTTGGAAAAACTGTTTTTT

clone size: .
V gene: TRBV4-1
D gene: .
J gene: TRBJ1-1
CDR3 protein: CASSQLPAGATEAFF
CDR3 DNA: TGCGCCAGCAGCCAACTACCGGCAGGTGCCACTGAAGCTTTCTTT